These 28 T cell receptor beta chains were all obtained from the same sample, sequenced in a study of shared clonotypes between healthy human individuals. The table came from immunoSEQ multiplex PCR; TCRdb's copy has only in-frame clones and leaves some out. The table shows hundreds of thousands of clones, with approximately 96% occurring only once. Cells designated naive CD8 were CD45RO-negative and were positively selected for CCR7, with terminally differentiated effector memory CD45RA+ cells excluded. Sequenced sample: naive CD8+ T cells sorted from blood. The receptors were sampled from a woman in her twenties or thirties in good health.

The rearrangement joins TRBV27 to TRBJ2-2; TRBD2 matches 9 bases. This CDR3 is 14 amino acids long. The V and J ends lost 4 bases and 4 bases, in that order; junction bases with no gene match: 1. The germline gives CDR1 MNHEY, CDR2 SMNVEV (reference sequence). The CDR3 region is CASSSLAGTGELFF. CDR3 in DNA: TGTGCCAGCAGTTCACTAGCGGGCACCGGGGAGCTGTTTTTT.

The rearrangement uses TRBV30 and TRBJ2-7; D uncertain. There are 15 residues in the CDR3. Trimming removed 1 base at V and 6 bases at J, with 19 bases between. In germline, CDR1 is GTSNPN, CDR2 SVGIG (reference sequence). CDR3 residues: CAWSEGALGGLEQYF. The DNA for the CDR3 is TGTGCCTGGAGTGAAGGCGCTCTAGGTGGGCTCGAGCAGTACTTC.

The chain carries TRBV27 and TRBJ2-2; D gene uncertain. This CDR3 is 14 amino acids long. The V end lost 5 bases, the J end lost 1 base, and 8 bases lay between the germline ends. The germline V gene encodes CDR1 MNHEY and CDR2 SMNVEV (reference sequence). The CDR3 DNA follows: TGTGCCAGCAGTGCCCGTGAGAACACCGGGGAGCTGTTTTTT. Translating gives CASSARENTGELFF.

This chain joins TRBV6-4 and TRBJ1-1; D not certain. CDR1 is MRHNA, CDR2 SNTAGT, per germline. Trimming removed 3 bases from V and 5 bases from J, with 10 bases in between. The CDR3 spans 13 residues. CDR3 coding DNA: TGTGCCAGCAGTGAGGCCCGGTGGACTGAAGCTTTCTTT. Encoded protein: CASSEARWTEAFF.

The chain joins TRBV2 to TRBJ2-2; tentative D call: TRBD2 (5 bases). Trimming cost V 0 bases and J 3 bases, with 11 bases left between them. CDR3 size: 16 residues. CDR1 is SNHLY, CDR2 FYNNEI, per germline. As DNA, the CDR3 is TGTGCCAGCAGTGAAGCGGCTAGCCGCGACACCGGGGAGCTGTTTTTT. Protein: CASSEAASRDTGELFF.

This sequence joins TRBV14 and TRBJ2-1, with TRBD2 identical over 10 bases. V was clipped by 3 bases and J by 8 bases; unmatched bases: 10. CDR1 SGHDN and CDR2 FVKESK come from the germline V gene. This CDR3 is built from 16 residues. The DNA for the CDR3 is TGTGCCAGCAGCCAGGGCTTCCTAGCGGGAGATTATGAGCAGTTCTTC. It yields the protein CASSQGFLAGDYEQFF.

The rearrangement uses TRBV19 and TRBJ2-1; 8 bases are a match to TRBD2. Germline values: CDR1 LNHDA, CDR2 SQIVND (reference sequence). Trimming removed 7 bases from V and 0 bases from J; junction bases left unmatched: 2. The CDR3 is made up of 14 amino acids. The CDR3 nucleotides read TGTGCCAGTAAAAGCGGGAGCTCCTACAATGAGCAGTTCTTC. It specifies CASKSGSSYNEQFF.

The chain has TRBV7-8 and TRBJ2-7; D not certain. The CDR3 has 16 amino acids. Germline loops: CDR1 SGHVS, CDR2 FQNEAQ. V was trimmed by 3 bases and J by 2 bases, leaving 17 bases between them. Written as DNA, the CDR3 is TGTGCCAGCAGCTTTTTTGTGGCGGCAGATACCTACGAGCAGTACTTC. Protein: CASSFFVAADTYEQYF.

The chain links TRBV4-2 to TRBJ2-3; D unresolved. The CDR3 length is 17 residues. Trimming removed 0 bases from V and 6 bases from J, with 19 bases in between. Per germline, CDR1 LGHNA and CDR2 YNFKEQ. The CDR3: CASSQDGSQPSGDTQYF. For the CDR3, the DNA is TGTGCCAGCAGCCAAGATGGGTCGCAACCCAGTGGGGATACGCAGTATTTT.

This chain connects TRBV5-1 to TRBJ2-1, with TRBD2 identical over 9 bases. The trim removed 7 bases at V and 6 bases at J, leaving 14 bases unmatched. The CDR3 contains 16 residues. Germline CDR1 reads SGHRS; CDR2 reads YFSETQ. This chain's CDR3 is CASETVQREALNEQFF. DNA of the CDR3: TGCGCCAGCGAGACTGTTCAGCGGGAGGCCCTCAATGAGCAGTTCTTC.

The CDR3 sequence: CASLAPGEYNEQFF. Written as DNA, the CDR3 is TGTGCCAGCCTTGCACCGGGGGAGTACAATGAGCAGTTCTTC. The chain employs TRBV28 and TRBJ2-1, with TRBD2 as a possible D gene (6 bases). Trimming took off 8 bases at V and 4 bases at J, with 15 bases between the two ends. The CDR3 runs 14 residues. Germline V lookup: CDR1 MDHEN, CDR2 SYDVKM.

This clone was observed once. This sequence joins TRBV5-4 and TRBJ2-7, with TRBD2 matching over 9 bases. Looked up from germline, CDR1 is SGHNT and CDR2 is YYREEE (reference sequence). V was pared by 1 base and J by 3 bases, with 17 bases of the junction left unmatched. This CDR3 contains 19 residues. CDR3 DNA: TGTGCCAGCAGCTTGAACCCCAACATTTGGCGGGAGGGGGACTACGAGCAGTACTTC. Translating it yields CASSLNPNIWREGDYEQYF.

The chain carries TRBV7-2 and TRBJ1-5; 8 bases fit TRBD1. The CDR3 is 15 residues long. Germline values: CDR1 SGHTA, CDR2 FQGNSA. Trimming took 1 base from V and 7 from J; bases not matched to a gene: 6. The CDR3 sequence is CASSLGTGISQPQHF. In DNA, the CDR3 is TGTGCCAGCAGCTTAGGGACAGGGATCAGCCAGCCCCAGCATTTT.

The chain recombines TRBV9 with TRBJ2-7; 7 positions match TRBD2. This CDR3 region has 15 residues. Germline CDR1 SGDLS, CDR2 YYNGEE. J lost 5 bases, V lost 3 bases, and 11 bases had no gene match. In DNA, the CDR3 is TGTGCCAGCAGCGAGGGCGGGAGCACTACCCACGAGCAGTACTTC. This sequence encodes CASSEGGSTTHEQYF.

This rearrangement joins TRBV13 to TRBJ1-5; D uncertain. The CDR3 is made up of 15 amino acids. Germline assignment: CDR1 PRHDT and CDR2 FYEKMQ (reference sequence). V dropped 0 bases and J dropped 8 bases, with 14 bases sitting between them. The CDR3 region has the DNA TGTGCCAGCAGCTTAGGTATAGGACCCCGGAAGCCCCAGCATTTT. It codes for CASSLGIGPRKPQHF. Together with reference TRBV13 and TRBJ1-5, the CDR3 gives the full variable domain: AAGVIQSPRHLIKEKRETATLKCYPIPRHDTVYWYQQGPGQDPQFLISFYEKMQSDKGSIPDRFSAQQFSDYHSELNMSSLELGDSALYFCASSLGIGPRKPQHFGDGTRLSIL.

The chain uses TRBV2 and TRBJ1-4; 7 bases fit TRBD1. J gave up 2 bases and V 2 bases, and 5 bases lay outside the gene matches. CDR3 length equals 16 residues. Looked up from germline, CDR1 is SNHLY and CDR2 is FYNNEI. CDR3 amino acids: CASSETSRGTNEKLFF. The CDR3 DNA sequence: TGTGCCAGCAGTGAAACGTCCAGGGGGACTAATGAAAAACTGTTTTTT. Full variable domain (rest looked up from reference TRBV2 and TRBJ1-4): EPEVTQTPSHQVTQMGQEVILRCVPISNHLYFYWYRQILGQKVEFLVSFYNNEISEKSEIFDDQFSVERPDGSNFTLKIRSTKLEDSAMYFCASSETSRGTNEKLFFGSGTQLSVL.

The J gene is TRBJ2-3, the V gene TRBV11-1; tentatively, D is TRBD1 or TRBD2 (5 bases each). Per germline, CDR1 SGHAT and CDR2 FQDESV (reference sequence). Trimming shortened V by 4 bases and J by 6 bases, and 23 bases separated the two germline ends. The CDR3 extends over 17 amino acids. The CDR3 region is CASSSPPGPLVPDTQYF. Written as DNA, the CDR3 is TGTGCCAGCAGCTCCCCGCCGGGACCCCTCGTCCCTGATACGCAGTATTTT.

The chain carries TRBV5-4 and TRBJ2-7, with D unresolved. Germline values: CDR1 SGHNT, CDR2 YYREEE (reference sequence). CDR3 length: 15 residues. Trimming removed 4 bases at V and 3 bases at J, with 17 bases between. The CDR3 DNA reads as TGTGCCAGCAGCGACGAAGATCGGCCCGGCTACGAGCAGTACTTC. Its translation: CASSDEDRPGYEQYF.

With regard to this clone: Other DNA sequences within the sample encode an identical CDR3. The chain couples TRBV28 to TRBJ2-7; D is unresolved. The germline V gene encodes CDR1 MDHEN and CDR2 SYDVKM. This CDR3 contains 13 residues. V lost 3 bases and J lost 3, with 9 bases in between. Written as DNA, the CDR3 is TGTGCCAGCAGTTTTGGCTTGAGCTACGAGCAGTACTTC. Protein sequence: CASSFGLSYEQYF.

DNA for the CDR3: TGCGCCAGCAGCCCAACCCTAGGACTATCCTACACCGGGGAGCTGTTTTTT. As protein: CASSPTLGLSYTGELFF. The chain has TRBV10-1 and TRBJ2-2; D is perhaps TRBD2 (6 bases). The CDR3 is 17 residues long. Germline CDR1 reads WNHNN; CDR2 reads SYGVQD (reference sequence). The V and J ends lost 6 bases and 3 bases respectively, with 20 bases between them.

The rearrangement joins TRBV28 to TRBJ2-3; a weak D match, TRBD2 (6 bases). The CDR3 runs 15 residues. The ends were cut back, 6 bases at V and 7 bases at J, with 20 bases in the middle. Germline CDR1 MDHEN, CDR2 SYDVKM. The CDR3 spells CASRGRGPSLYTQYF. Here the CDR3 DNA reads TGTGCCAGCAGGGGGCGGGGACCCTCCTTGTATACGCAGTATTTT. The whole variable domain, filled in from reference TRBV28 and TRBJ2-3, reads DVKVTQSSRYLVKRTGEKVFLECVQDMDHENMFWYRQDPGLGLRLIYFSYDVKMKEKGDIPEGYSVSREKKERFSLILESASTNQTSMYLCASRGRGPSLYTQYFGPGTRLTVL.

This clone occurred once. V and J are TRBV7-6 and TRBJ2-2; perhaps TRBD2 as D (6 bases). The V gene's germline CDR1 is SGHVS and CDR2 FNYEAQ. Trimming took off 1 base at V and 2 bases at J, with 11 bases between the two ends. This CDR3 has 16 amino acids. CDR3 nucleotide sequence: TGTGCCAGCAGCTTAGTCGGGGGAGGTAACACCGGGGAGCTGTTTTTT. Protein product: CASSLVGGGNTGELFF.

In this sample, this clone turned up once. The chain is built from TRBV12-5 and TRBJ1-5, with D perhaps TRBD1 (6 bases). The CDR3 is 18 amino acids. Germline CDR1 LGHNT, CDR2 FRNRAP. V lost 2 bases and J lost 2, with 19 bases in between. CDR3 coding DNA: TGTGCTAGTGGTTTGACCCCCTCCACAGGGACCCGCAATCAGCCCCAGCATTTT. Amino acid sequence: CASGLTPSTGTRNQPQHF.

The genes are TRBV19 and TRBJ2-1, with TRBD2 matching 10 bases. CDR3 length: 15 residues. Germline V CDR1 and CDR2: LNHDA, SQIVND (reference sequence). With 6 bases clipped from V and 2 bases from J, the junction kept 4 bases outside the gene matches. CDR3 sequence: CASRPGTSAYNEQFF. CDR3 coding DNA: TGTGCCAGTAGGCCCGGGACTAGCGCCTACAATGAGCAGTTCTTC.

The rearrangement links TRBV10-2 to TRBJ2-5; possible D gene TRBD2, 6 bases. Looked up from germline, CDR1 is WSHSY and CDR2 is SAAADI. There are 17 residues in the CDR3. Trimming stripped 6 bases from V and 4 bases from J, with 24 bases between. The CDR3 region is CASRVSVPGREGETQYF. As DNA, the CDR3 is TGCGCCAGCAGGGTCAGTGTTCCAGGGCGGGAAGGAGAGACCCAGTACTTC.

The CDR3 protein is CASRNSGRARTDTQYF. The CDR3 DNA follows: TGTGCCAGCAGGAATAGCGGGAGGGCCCGCACAGATACGCAGTATTTT. This sequence joins TRBV2 and TRBJ2-3; the match to TRBD2 covers 11 bases. V shed 6 bases, J shed 1 base, and the junction held 6 bases outside the gene matches. This CDR3 region has 16 residues. Germline V gene data show CDR1 as SNHLY and CDR2 as FYNNEI. Full variable domain (missing parts from reference TRBV2 and TRBJ2-3): EPEVTQTPSHQVTQMGQEVILRCVPISNHLYFYWYRQILGQKVEFLVSFYNNEISEKSEIFDDQFSVERPDGSNFTLKIRSTKLEDSAMYFCASRNSGRARTDTQYFGPGTRLTVL.

The gene calls are TRBV27 and TRBJ2-3; TRBD2 aligns across 10 bases. Germline assignment: CDR1 MNHEY and CDR2 SMNVEV (reference sequence). The junction had 4 bases not matched to a gene; V was cut back by 2 bases and J by 5 bases. This CDR3 comprises 15 residues. CDR3 loop: CASSLAAGGLDTQYF. The DNA for the CDR3 is TGTGCCAGCAGTTTAGCAGCGGGAGGGCTAGATACGCAGTATTTT.

This rearrangement joins TRBV25-1 to TRBJ1-1; D is possibly TRBD1 (6 bases). Germline loops: CDR1 MGHDK, CDR2 SYGVNS. V lost 3 bases and J lost 4, with 15 bases in between. This CDR3 has 15 amino acids. The CDR3 DNA is TGTGCCAGCAGTGAGGGTTCAGGGGCCTTCACTGAAGCTTTCTTT. It codes for CASSEGSGAFTEAFF.